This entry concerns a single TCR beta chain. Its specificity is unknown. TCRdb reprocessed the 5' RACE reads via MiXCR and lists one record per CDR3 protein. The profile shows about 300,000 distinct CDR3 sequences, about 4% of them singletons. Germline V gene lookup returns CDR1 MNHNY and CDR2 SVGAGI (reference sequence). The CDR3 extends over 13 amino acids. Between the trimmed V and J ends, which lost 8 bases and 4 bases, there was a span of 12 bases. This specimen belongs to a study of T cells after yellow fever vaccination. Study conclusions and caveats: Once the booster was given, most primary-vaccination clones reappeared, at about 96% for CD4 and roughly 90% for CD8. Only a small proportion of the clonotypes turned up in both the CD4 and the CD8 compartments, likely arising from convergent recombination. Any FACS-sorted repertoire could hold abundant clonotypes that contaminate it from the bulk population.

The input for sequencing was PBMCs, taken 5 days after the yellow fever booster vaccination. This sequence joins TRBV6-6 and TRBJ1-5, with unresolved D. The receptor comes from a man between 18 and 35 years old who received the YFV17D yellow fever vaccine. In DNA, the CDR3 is TGTGCCAGCGCCCGGGTCGGGAATCAGCCCCAGCATTTT. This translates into CASARVGNQPQHF.